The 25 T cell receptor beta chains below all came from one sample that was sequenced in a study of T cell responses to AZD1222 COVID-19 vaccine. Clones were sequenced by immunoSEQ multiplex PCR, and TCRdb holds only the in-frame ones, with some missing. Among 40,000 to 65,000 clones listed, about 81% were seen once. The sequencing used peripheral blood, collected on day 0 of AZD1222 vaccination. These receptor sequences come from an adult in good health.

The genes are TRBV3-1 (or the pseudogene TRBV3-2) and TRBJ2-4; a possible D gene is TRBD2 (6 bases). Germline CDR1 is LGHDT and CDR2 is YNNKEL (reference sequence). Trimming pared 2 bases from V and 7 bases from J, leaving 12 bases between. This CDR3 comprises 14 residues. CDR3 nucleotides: TGTGCCAGCAGCCAATCGGTAGCGGTTAACATTCAGTACTTC. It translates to CASSQSVAVNIQYF.

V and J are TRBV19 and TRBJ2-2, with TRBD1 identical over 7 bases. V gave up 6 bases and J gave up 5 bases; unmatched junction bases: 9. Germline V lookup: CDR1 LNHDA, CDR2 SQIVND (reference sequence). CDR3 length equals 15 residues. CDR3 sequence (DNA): TGTGCCAGTAGAAAGACAGGGACCTATACCGGGGAGCTGTTTTTT. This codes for CASRKTGTYTGELFF.

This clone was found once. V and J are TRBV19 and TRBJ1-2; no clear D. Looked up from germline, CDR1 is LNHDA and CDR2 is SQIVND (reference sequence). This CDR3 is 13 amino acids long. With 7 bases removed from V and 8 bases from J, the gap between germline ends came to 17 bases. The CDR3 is CASNARPSWGYTF. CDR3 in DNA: TGTGCCAGTAATGCACGGCCCTCTTGGGGCTACACCTTC.

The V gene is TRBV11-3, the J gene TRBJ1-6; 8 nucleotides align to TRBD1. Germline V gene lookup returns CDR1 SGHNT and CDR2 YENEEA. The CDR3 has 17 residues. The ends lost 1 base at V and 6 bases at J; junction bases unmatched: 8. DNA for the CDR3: TGTGCCAGCAGCTTAGGAGGGACAGGAGTTTCTAATTCACCCCTCCACTTT. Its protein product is CASSLGGTGVSNSPLHF.

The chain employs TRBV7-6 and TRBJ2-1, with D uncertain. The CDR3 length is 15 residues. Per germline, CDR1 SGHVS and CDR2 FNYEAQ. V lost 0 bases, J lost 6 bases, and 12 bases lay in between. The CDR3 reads CASSLAQGVGNEQFF. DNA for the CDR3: TGTGCCAGCAGCTTAGCGCAAGGAGTCGGCAATGAGCAGTTCTTC.

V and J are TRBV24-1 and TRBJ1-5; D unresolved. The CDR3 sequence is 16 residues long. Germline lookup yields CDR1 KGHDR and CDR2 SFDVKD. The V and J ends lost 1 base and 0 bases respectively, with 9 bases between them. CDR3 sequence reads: CATSDFSRTSNQPQHF. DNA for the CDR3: TGTGCCACCAGTGATTTCTCCAGGACTAGCAATCAGCCCCAGCATTTT.

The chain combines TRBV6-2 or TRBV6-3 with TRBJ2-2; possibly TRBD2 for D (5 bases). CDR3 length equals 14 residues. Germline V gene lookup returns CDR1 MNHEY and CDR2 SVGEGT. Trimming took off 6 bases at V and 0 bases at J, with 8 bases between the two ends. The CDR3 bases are TGTGCCAGCAGCCCCGGGGCGAACACCGGGGAGCTGTTTTTT. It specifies CASSPGANTGELFF.

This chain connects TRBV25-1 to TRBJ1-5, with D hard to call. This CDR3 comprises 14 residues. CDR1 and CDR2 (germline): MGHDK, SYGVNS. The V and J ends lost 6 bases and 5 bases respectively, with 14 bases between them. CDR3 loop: CASRATGVDQPQHF. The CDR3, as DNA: TGTGCCAGCAGGGCGACGGGTGTCGATCAGCCCCAGCATTTT.

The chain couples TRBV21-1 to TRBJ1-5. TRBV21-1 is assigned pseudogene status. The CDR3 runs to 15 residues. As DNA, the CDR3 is TGTGCCAGCAGCACCGGGGTCAGGAGCAATCAGCCCCAGCATTTT. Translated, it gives CASSTGVRSNQPQHF.

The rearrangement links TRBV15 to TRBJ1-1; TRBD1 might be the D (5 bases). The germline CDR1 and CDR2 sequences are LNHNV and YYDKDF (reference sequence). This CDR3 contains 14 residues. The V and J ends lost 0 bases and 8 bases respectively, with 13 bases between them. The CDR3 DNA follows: TGTGCCACCAGCAGAGATTCAGGGACCCTAGAAGCTTTCTTT. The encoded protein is CATSRDSGTLEAFF.

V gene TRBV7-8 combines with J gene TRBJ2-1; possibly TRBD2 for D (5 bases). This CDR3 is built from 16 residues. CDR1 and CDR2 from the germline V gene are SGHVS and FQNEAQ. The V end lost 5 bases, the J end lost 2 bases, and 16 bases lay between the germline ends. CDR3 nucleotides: TGTGCCAGCAGCCTATCGGAAAGCGGACCCTACAATGAGCAGTTCTTC. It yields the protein CASSLSESGPYNEQFF.

The CDR3 region has the DNA TGCAGCGTTGACAGGGGTTGGACTGAAGCTTTCTTT. The encoded protein is CSVDRGWTEAFF. The V and J genes are TRBV29-1 and TRBJ1-1, with TRBD1 as a possible D gene (6 bases). Trimming took 3 bases from V and 5 from J, leaving 10 bases between them. This CDR3 is built from 12 residues. Germline V gene data show CDR1 as SQVTM and CDR2 as ANQGSEA.

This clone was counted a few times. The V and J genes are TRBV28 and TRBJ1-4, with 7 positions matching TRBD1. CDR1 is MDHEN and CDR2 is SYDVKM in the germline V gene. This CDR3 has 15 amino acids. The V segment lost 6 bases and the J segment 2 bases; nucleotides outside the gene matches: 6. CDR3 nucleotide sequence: TGTGCCAGCAGCGCGACAGGGAGCACTAATGAAAAACTGTTTTTT. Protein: CASSATGSTNEKLFF.

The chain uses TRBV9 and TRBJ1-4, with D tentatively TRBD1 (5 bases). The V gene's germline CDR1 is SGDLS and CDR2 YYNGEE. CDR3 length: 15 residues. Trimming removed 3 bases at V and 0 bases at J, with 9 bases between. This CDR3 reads CASSALTATNEKLFF. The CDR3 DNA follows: TGTGCCAGCAGCGCCCTGACAGCAACTAATGAAAAACTGTTTTTT.

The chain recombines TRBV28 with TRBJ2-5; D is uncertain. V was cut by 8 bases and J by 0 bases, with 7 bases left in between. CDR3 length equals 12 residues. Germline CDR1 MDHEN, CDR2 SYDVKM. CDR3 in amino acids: CASFGYQETQYF. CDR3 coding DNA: TGTGCCAGCTTCGGGTACCAAGAGACCCAGTACTTC.

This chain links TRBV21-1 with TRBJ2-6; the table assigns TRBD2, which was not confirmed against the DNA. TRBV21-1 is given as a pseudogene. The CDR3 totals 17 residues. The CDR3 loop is CASSSRAGVYGANVLTF. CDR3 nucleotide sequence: TGTGCCAGCAGCTCCCGGGCGGGGGTTTATGGGGCCAACGTCCTGACTTTC.

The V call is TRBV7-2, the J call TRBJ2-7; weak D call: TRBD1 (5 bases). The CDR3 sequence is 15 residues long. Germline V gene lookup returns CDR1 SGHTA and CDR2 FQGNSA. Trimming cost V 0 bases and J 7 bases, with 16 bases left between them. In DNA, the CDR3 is TGTGCCAGCAGCTTAGCGTATGCAGGGAATAGGGAGCAGTACTTC. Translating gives CASSLAYAGNREQYF. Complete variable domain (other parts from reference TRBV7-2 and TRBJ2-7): GAGVSQSPSNKVTEKGKDVELRCDPISGHTALYWYRQSLGQGLEFLIYFQGNSAPDKSGLPSDRFSAERTGGSVSTLTIQRTQQEDSAVYLCASSLAYAGNREQYFGPGTRLTVT.

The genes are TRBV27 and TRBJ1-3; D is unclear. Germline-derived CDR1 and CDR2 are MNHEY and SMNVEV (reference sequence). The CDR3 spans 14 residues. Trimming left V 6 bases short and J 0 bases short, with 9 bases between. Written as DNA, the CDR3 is TGTGCCAGCAGCGCCAGTCACTCTGGAAACACCATATATTTT. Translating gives CASSASHSGNTIYF.

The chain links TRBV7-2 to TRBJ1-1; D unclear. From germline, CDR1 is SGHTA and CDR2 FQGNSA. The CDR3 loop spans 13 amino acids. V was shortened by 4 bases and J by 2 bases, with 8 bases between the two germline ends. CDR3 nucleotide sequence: TGTGCCAGCAGCTCCGGGAAAAACACTGAAGCTTTCTTT. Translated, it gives CASSSGKNTEAFF.

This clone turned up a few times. This CDR3 reads CASSTQQGANEKLFF. The CDR3 DNA reads as TGTGCCAGCAGCACTCAACAGGGGGCTAATGAAAAACTGTTTTTT. The V and J genes are TRBV11-1 and TRBJ1-4; 8 nucleotides match TRBD1. Germline loops: CDR1 SGHAT, CDR2 FQDESV (reference sequence). V lost 5 bases, J lost 3 bases, and 5 bases stayed unmatched. The CDR3 is 15 amino acids.

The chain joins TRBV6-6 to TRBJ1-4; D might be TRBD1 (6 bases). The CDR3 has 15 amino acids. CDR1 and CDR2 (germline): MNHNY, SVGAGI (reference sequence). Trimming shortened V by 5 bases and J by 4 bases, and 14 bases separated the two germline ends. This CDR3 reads CASSPLTGDNEKLFF. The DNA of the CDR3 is TGTGCCAGCAGTCCGTTGACAGGTGATAATGAAAAACTGTTTTTT.

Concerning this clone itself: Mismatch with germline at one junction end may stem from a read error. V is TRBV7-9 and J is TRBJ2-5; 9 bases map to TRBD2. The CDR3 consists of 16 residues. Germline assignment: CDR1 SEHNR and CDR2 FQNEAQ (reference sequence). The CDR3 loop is CTSRGLAIPSGETQYF. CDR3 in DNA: TGTACCAGCAGAGGACTAGCGATACCGTCAGGGGAGACCCAGTACTTC.

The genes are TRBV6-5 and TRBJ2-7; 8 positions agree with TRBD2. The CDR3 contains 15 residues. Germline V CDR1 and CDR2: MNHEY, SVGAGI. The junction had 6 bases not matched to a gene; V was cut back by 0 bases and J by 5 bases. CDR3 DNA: TGTGCCAGCAGTTACTCAGGACTAGCAATGCACGAGCAGTACTTC. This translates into CASSYSGLAMHEQYF.

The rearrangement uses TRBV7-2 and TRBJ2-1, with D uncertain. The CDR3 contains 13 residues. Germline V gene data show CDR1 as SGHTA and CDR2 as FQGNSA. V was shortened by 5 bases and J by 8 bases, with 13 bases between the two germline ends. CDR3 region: CASSPPVRDEQFF. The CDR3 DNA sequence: TGTGCCAGCAGCCCTCCTGTCCGCGATGAGCAGTTCTTC.

CDR3 region: CASSSLGASGRSEQYF. The CDR3 nucleotides are TGTGCCAGCAGCTCCCTCGGGGCTAGCGGGAGAAGCGAGCAGTACTTC. The chain joins TRBV7-9 to TRBJ2-7; TRBD2 matches 10 bases. V dropped 4 bases and J dropped 6; count of bases not matched to a gene: 12. This CDR3 contains 16 residues. CDR1 is SEHNR and CDR2 is FQNEAQ in the germline V gene (reference sequence).